The 28 T cell receptor beta chains listed next were all sequenced from one sample in a study of blood T cell repertoires in COVID-19. Clones were sequenced by immunoSEQ multiplex PCR, and TCRdb holds only the in-frame ones, with some missing. The sample yields nearly 45,000 clones, about 87% seen once. The sample was peripheral blood. The receptors were sampled from a man aged 40-49 years with COVID-19, enrolled during active disease.

V gene TRBV19 combines with J gene TRBJ2-1; 11 bases align to TRBD2. J gave up 9 bases and V 6 bases, and 10 bases lay outside the gene matches. The CDR3 sequence is 15 residues long. Germline CDR1 reads LNHDA; CDR2 reads SQIVND (reference sequence). The CDR3 DNA follows: TGTGCCAGTAGGGAAGTTAGCGGGGGGGCAGGTGAGCAGTTCTTC. It yields the protein CASREVSGGAGEQFF.

The chain couples TRBV2 to TRBJ2-2; 7 nucleotides agree with TRBD1. Germline CDR1 SNHLY, CDR2 FYNNEI. The CDR3 consists of 14 residues. Trimming cost V 7 bases and J 1 base; bases outside gene matches: 3. The CDR3 region has the DNA TGTGCCAGCAACAGACAGGGGAACACCGGGGAGCTGTTTTTT. It encodes CASNRQGNTGELFF.

This chain connects TRBV27 to TRBJ1-1; D remains ambiguous. The CDR3 length is 15 residues. The V gene lost 7 bases and the J gene lost 0 bases, with 15 bases spanning the gap. CDR1 and CDR2 from the germline V gene are MNHEY and SMNVEV (reference sequence). The CDR3 is CASMNKRLMNTEAFF. The CDR3 region has the DNA TGTGCCAGCATGAACAAGAGGCTCATGAACACTGAAGCTTTCTTT.

The chain employs TRBV29-1 and TRBJ2-7; 11 nucleotides match TRBD2. CDR1 SQVTM and CDR2 ANQGSEA come from the germline V gene. V trimming: 3 bases; J trimming: 9 bases; junction bases outside the gene matches: 10. CDR3 length: 14 amino acids. The CDR3 protein is CSVDGGLAGDPQYF. In DNA form, the CDR3 reads TGCAGCGTTGATGGAGGACTAGCGGGCGATCCGCAGTACTTC.

CDR3 bases: TGTGCCAGCAGTTACTCAGGTGACAGACCAAATTCACCCCTCCACTTT. The encoded protein is CASSYSGDRPNSPLHF. The V gene is TRBV6-5, the J gene TRBJ1-6; tentatively, D is TRBD1 (5 bases). CDR3 length: 16 residues. The ends were cut back, 0 bases at V and 7 bases at J, with 13 bases in the middle. CDR1 is MNHEY, CDR2 SVGAGI, per germline.

The V and J genes are TRBV6-1 and TRBJ1-6; D is uncertain. The CDR3 has 14 amino acids. Trimming took off 2 bases at V and 7 bases at J, with 9 bases between the two ends. CDR1 is MNHNS and CDR2 is SASEGT in the germline V gene. In DNA form, the CDR3 reads TGTGCCAGCAGTGAACTGGGAGGGAATTCACCCCTCCACTTT. Translating it yields CASSELGGNSPLHF.

This chain joins TRBV2 and TRBJ2-7; 7 bases are shared with TRBD1. The CDR3 is 13 residues long. CDR1 and CDR2 from the germline V gene are SNHLY and FYNNEI. The V segment lost 8 bases and the J segment 4 bases; nucleotides outside the gene matches: 8. CDR3 in amino acids: CASAPGQNYEQYF. CDR3 DNA: TGTGCCAGCGCTCCGGGACAGAATTACGAGCAGTACTTC.

The V and J genes are TRBV30 and TRBJ1-1; no clear D gene. V lost 5 bases, J lost 1 base, and 11 bases lay in between. The CDR3 covers 13 residues. Germline values: CDR1 GTSNPN, CDR2 SVGIG (reference sequence). The CDR3 sequence is CAWDRGANTEAFF. The CDR3 bases are TGTGCCTGGGACCGAGGAGCGAACACTGAAGCTTTCTTT.

V gene TRBV11-1 combines with J gene TRBJ2-3; maybe TRBD2 (6 bases). CDR1 and CDR2 from the germline V gene are SGHAT and FQDESV (reference sequence). This CDR3 is 14 amino acids long. V was pared by 1 base and J by 5 bases, with 10 bases between. CDR3: CASSLGGDEDTQYF. The CDR3 nucleotides read TGTGCCAGCAGCTTAGGGGGGGATGAAGATACGCAGTATTTT.

This clone was found once. This chain links TRBV3-1 (or the pseudogene TRBV3-2) with TRBJ1-2, with D perhaps TRBD1 (5 bases). The germline V gene has CDR1 LGHDT and CDR2 YNNKEL (reference sequence). V shed 4 bases and J shed 4 bases, with 16 bases lying between them. This CDR3 has 15 residues. CDR3 bases: TGTGCCAGCAGCCCGTCCGGGGGGTCCTCCTATGGCTACACCTTC. Translated, it gives CASSPSGGSSYGYTF.

The V gene is TRBV5-8, the J gene TRBJ1-2; D perhaps matches TRBD1 (6 bases). This CDR3 comprises 12 residues. Germline V gene data show CDR1 as SGHTS and CDR2 as YDEGEE. Trimming took 2 bases from V and 4 from J, leaving 6 bases between them. The CDR3 nucleotides read TGTGCCAGCAGCTTACAGGGCTATGGCTACACCTTC. Residues: CASSLQGYGYTF. Supplemented by reference TRBV5-8 and TRBJ1-2, the full variable domain reads EAGVTQSPTHLIKTRGQQATLRCSPISGHTSVYWYQQALGLGLQFLLWYDEGEERNRGNFPPRFSGRQFPNYSSELNVNALELEDSALYLCASSLQGYGYTFGSGTRLTVV.

This sequence joins TRBV7-3 and TRBJ1-2; perhaps TRBD1 as D (5 bases). CDR3 length: 12 residues. Germline V gives CDR1 SGHTA, CDR2 FQGTGA. The V and J ends lost 5 bases and 6 bases respectively, with 10 bases between them. CDR3 amino acids: CASSMGGNGYTF. CDR3 coding DNA: TGTGCCAGCAGCATGGGGGGTAATGGCTACACCTTC.

The chain couples TRBV7-8 to TRBJ1-3; D is unclear. In germline, CDR1 is SGHVS, CDR2 FQNEAQ. The CDR3 has 13 amino acids. V lost 2 bases and J lost 2, with 4 bases in between. The CDR3 DNA reads as TGTGCCAGCAGCTTAAATACTGGAAACACCATATATTTT. Protein: CASSLNTGNTIYF.

This clone occurred once. V usage is TRBV19 and J usage is TRBJ1-1; TRBD1 is a possible D gene (6 bases). V was shortened by 5 bases and J by 1 base, with 14 bases between the two germline ends. The CDR3 length is 15 residues. Germline-derived CDR1 and CDR2 are LNHDA and SQIVND (reference sequence). The chain's CDR3 is CASSYRGQRNTEAFF. The CDR3, as DNA: TGTGCCAGTAGTTACAGAGGACAGAGGAACACTGAAGCTTTCTTT.

The gene calls are TRBV29-1 and TRBJ1-1, with TRBD1 identical over 9 bases. Germline trimming cut 4 bases from V and 6 bases from J; bases unmatched to any gene: 12. Germline V gene lookup returns CDR1 SQVTM and CDR2 ANQGSEA. CDR3 length equals 15 residues. The CDR3 nucleotides read TGCAGCGTTGCCGGGACAGGGCTTTTTAAGGCTGAAGCTTTCTTT. It specifies CSVAGTGLFKAEAFF.

V usage is TRBV27 and J usage is TRBJ1-2; D may be TRBD1 (5 bases). CDR1 and CDR2 from the germline V gene are MNHEY and SMNVEV (reference sequence). The CDR3 consists of 14 residues. V lost 3 bases and J 6 bases, leaving 14 bases between the germline ends. CDR3 bases: TGTGCCAGCAGTTTCCTCGACAGATACGATGGCTACACCTTC. Translated, it gives CASSFLDRYDGYTF.

The chain employs TRBV5-6 and TRBJ2-1; 11 bases align to TRBD2. J lost 7 bases, V lost 0 bases, and 6 bases had no gene match. The germline V gene encodes CDR1 SGHDT and CDR2 YYEEEE. The CDR3 spans 16 residues. The CDR3 DNA reads TGTGCCAGCAGCTTGGCGGGACTAGCGGATTCGAATGAGCAGTTCTTC. The encoded protein is CASSLAGLADSNEQFF.

The gene calls are TRBV2 and TRBJ1-5; 9 bases are a match to TRBD1. The CDR3 runs 14 residues. Per germline, CDR1 SNHLY and CDR2 FYNNEI. Germline trimming cut 6 bases from V and 2 bases from J; bases unmatched to any gene: 2. CDR3 DNA sequence: TGTGCCAGCAGCGACAGGGGGGGCAATCAGCCCCAGCATTTT. Amino acid sequence: CASSDRGGNQPQHF.

The chain carries TRBV4-1 and TRBJ2-4; TRBD2 aligns across 10 bases. Germline assignment: CDR1 MGHRA and CDR2 YSYEKL. This CDR3 spans 20 amino acids. The ends lost 0 bases at V and 0 bases at J; junction bases unmatched: 11. CDR3: CASSQDHRGLAEVAKNIQYF. The CDR3 DNA is TGCGCCAGCAGCCAAGATCATAGAGGACTAGCGGAAGTAGCCAAAAACATTCAGTACTTC.

The V call is TRBV28, the J call TRBJ1-2; no definite D call. With 3 bases removed from V and 1 base from J, the gap between germline ends came to 6 bases. Germline V CDR1 and CDR2: MDHEN, SYDVKM. CDR3 length: 13 amino acids. The CDR3 here is CASSFADNYGYTF. The CDR3 DNA is TGTGCCAGCAGTTTCGCGGATAACTATGGCTACACCTTC.

The chain joins TRBV29-1 to TRBJ2-7; tentatively, D is TRBD2 (6 bases). CDR3 length: 14 amino acids. Trimming took 2 bases from V and 3 from J, leaving 14 bases between them. In germline, CDR1 is SQVTM, CDR2 ANQGSEA. For the CDR3, the DNA is TGCAGCGTTGAAATCCCCAGCGGGTACTACGAGCAGTACTTC. This translates into CSVEIPSGYYEQYF.

The chain employs TRBV14 and TRBJ2-1, with 7 bases identical to TRBD2. CDR1 and CDR2 (germline): SGHDN, FVKESK. This CDR3 region has 15 residues. Trimming cost V 1 base and J 8 bases; bases outside gene matches: 8. For the CDR3, the DNA is TGTGCCAGCAGCCAAGGCCAGACTAGCAACTATGAGCAGTTCTTC. Its protein is CASSQGQTSNYEQFF.

The chain is built from TRBV28 and TRBJ1-5; D perhaps matches TRBD1 (6 bases). V lost 6 bases and J lost 1, with 10 bases in between. Germline V gene sequence: CDR1 MDHEN, CDR2 SYDVKM. This CDR3 has 14 amino acids. CDR3 residues: CASSPDRSNQPQHF. The CDR3 bases are TGTGCCAGCAGCCCAGACAGGAGCAATCAGCCCCAGCATTTT.

The chain combines TRBV4-2 with TRBJ2-3; D uncertain. The CDR3 is 14 amino acids. The V end was cut by 2 bases, the J end by 0 bases, with 6 bases between. Germline V lookup: CDR1 LGHNA, CDR2 YNFKEQ. CDR3 bases: TGTGCCAGCAGCCAAACCGGGAGCACAGATACGCAGTATTTT. It specifies CASSQTGSTDTQYF.

J is TRBJ2-5 and V is TRBV9; 8 bases map to TRBD2. Trimming removed 5 bases from V and 3 bases from J; junction bases left unmatched: 6. There are 14 residues in the CDR3. Per the germline V gene, CDR1 is SGDLS and CDR2 is YYNGEE. The CDR3: CASSATSGKETQYF. In DNA form, the CDR3 reads TGTGCCAGCAGTGCTACTAGCGGAAAAGAGACCCAGTACTTC.

This chain joins TRBV18 and TRBJ1-1; TRBD1 is a possible D gene (5 bases). Germline-derived CDR1 and CDR2 are KGHSH and LQKENI. V was pared by 2 bases and J by 6 bases, with 13 bases between. The CDR3 has 14 residues. The DNA of the CDR3 is TGTGCCAGCTCACCAGCGCAAGGGGCATCTGAAGCTTTCTTT. Translation: CASSPAQGASEAFF.

This clone was seen a single time. This chain uses TRBV6-4 with TRBJ2-3; no clear D gene. The CDR3 extends over 13 amino acids. Trimming left V 1 base short and J 2 bases short, with 4 bases between. The germline gives CDR1 MRHNA, CDR2 SNTAGT. For the CDR3, the DNA is TGTGCCAGCAGTGACTGGCCCACAGATACGCAGTATTTT. It specifies CASSDWPTDTQYF.

The chain recombines TRBV27 with TRBJ2-3; D perhaps matches TRBD2 (5 bases). Trimming took off 5 bases at V and 1 base at J, with 16 bases between the two ends. Per the germline V gene, CDR1 is MNHEY and CDR2 is SMNVEV (reference sequence). The CDR3 loop spans 16 amino acids. CDR3 protein: CASSIIRELGTDTQYF. CDR3 DNA sequence: TGTGCCAGCAGTATCATAAGGGAGTTGGGCACAGATACGCAGTATTTT.